Below are 10 T cell receptor beta chains sequenced from a single sample in a study of CD8 T cells in ankylosing spondylitis. General study results and limits: The study identified a TCR beta motif of under 10 highly homologous variants that appeared characteristic of ankylosing spondylitis blood.

A single record per CDR3 protein comes from TCRdb applying MiXCR to the 5' RACE reads. Here the sample spans about 400,000 distinct CDR3 sequences, about a fifth being singletons. Antigen specificity for these receptors is unknown. The specimen sequenced was blood, either unsorted or a sorted T cell fraction (not recorded which). All receptors derive from a male donor with ankylosing spondylitis.

This clonotype showed up many times. The chain links TRBV11-1 to TRBJ2-1, with D possibly TRBD2 on 6 matching bases. This CDR3 has 15 residues. From germline, CDR1 is SGHAT and CDR2 FQDESV (reference sequence). Trimming cost V 2 bases and J 2 bases, with 10 bases left between them. CDR3 DNA: TGTGCCAGCAGCTTAACCGGGAGTACCTACAATGAGCAGTTCTTC. Protein: CASSLTGSTYNEQFF.

In its sample, this clonotype was seen a few times. This chain links TRBV12-3 or TRBV12-4 with TRBJ2-3; no clear D. The CDR3 runs 15 residues. V lost 7 bases to trimming and J lost 3 bases, with 17 bases between them. CDR3 protein: CASNVRVVRTDTQYF. The CDR3 nucleotides read TGTGCCAGCAACGTCCGGGTCGTGAGAACAGATACGCAGTATTTT.

The chain's CDR3 is CASSSGPRADTQYF. The DNA of the CDR3 is TGTGCCAGCAGCTCGGGACCTCGCGCAGATACGCAGTATTTT. V is TRBV7-9 and J is TRBJ2-3; either TRBD1 or TRBD2 may fit D (5 bases each). The CDR3 is 14 amino acids. V was trimmed by 4 bases and J by 4 bases, leaving 12 bases between them. Looked up from germline, CDR1 is SEHNR and CDR2 is FQNEAQ (reference sequence). Complete variable domain (other parts from reference TRBV7-9 and TRBJ2-3): DTGVSQNPRHKITKRGQNVTFRCDPISEHNRLYWYRQTLGQGPEFLTYFQNEAQLEKSRLLSDRFSAERPKGSFSTLEIQRTEQGDSAMYLCASSSGPRADTQYFGPGTRLTVL.

The rearrangement joins TRBV10-3 to TRBJ2-3, with D perhaps matching TRBD1 (5 bases). The CDR3 is made up of 16 amino acids. V shed 10 bases and J shed 0 bases, with 20 bases lying between them. Per germline, CDR1 ENHRY and CDR2 SYGVKD. Here the CDR3 reads CATAIRGRGSTDTQYF. CDR3 sequence (DNA): TGTGCCACAGCCATTCGCGGAAGGGGTAGCACAGATACGCAGTATTTT.

This rearrangement joins TRBV19 to TRBJ2-1; weak D call: TRBD2 (6 bases). V shed 3 bases and J shed 3 bases, with 12 bases lying between them. Per the germline V gene, CDR1 is LNHDA and CDR2 is SQIVND (reference sequence). CDR3 length equals 15 residues. The CDR3 DNA sequence: TGTGCCAGTAGTATCGGGAGCCCCCACTACAATGAGCAGTTCTTC. This translates into CASSIGSPHYNEQFF.

This clonotype has more than one count but fewer than ten. V gene TRBV4-2 combines with J gene TRBJ2-7; D call uncertain. The V and J ends lost 0 bases and 5 bases respectively, with 14 bases between them. Looked up from germline, CDR1 is LGHNA and CDR2 is YNFKEQ. This CDR3 spans 15 amino acids. The CDR3 is CASSQELNSPHEQYF. The CDR3 DNA is TGTGCCAGCAGCCAAGAACTTAACTCGCCCCACGAGCAGTACTTC.

The V gene is TRBV20-1, the J gene TRBJ1-3; D might be TRBD1 (6 bases). Trimming shortened V by 5 bases and J by 4 bases, and 15 bases separated the two germline ends. Germline-derived CDR1 and CDR2 are DFQATT and SNEGSKA (reference sequence). This CDR3 region has 14 residues. Here the CDR3 reads CSAPPGGAGNTIYF. DNA of the CDR3: TGCAGTGCTCCACCGGGGGGCGCGGGAAACACCATATATTTT.

This chain joins TRBV12-3 or TRBV12-4 and TRBJ2-3; the match to TRBD2 covers 9 bases. The CDR3 is 16 amino acids. Trimming removed 5 bases from V and 2 bases from J; junction bases left unmatched: 8. In nucleotides, the CDR3 is TGTGCCAGCAGTCCTTGGGCTAGCGGGAACACAGATACGCAGTATTTT. It encodes CASSPWASGNTDTQYF.

The chain is built from TRBV3-1 and TRBJ2-1; no clear D. Per the germline V gene, CDR1 is LGHDT and CDR2 is YNNKEL (reference sequence). V was pared by 2 bases and J by 10 bases, with 9 bases between. This CDR3 has 12 amino acids. CDR3 loop: CASSQSSREQFF. The CDR3 nucleotides are TGTGCCAGCAGCCAATCTTCCAGAGAGCAGTTCTTC.

This clonotype was recorded once. The V gene is TRBV20-1, the J gene TRBJ2-5; no definite D call. In germline, CDR1 is DFQATT, CDR2 SNEGSKA (reference sequence). V lost 3 bases and J lost 4, with 9 bases in between. The CDR3 length is 12 residues. The CDR3 coding sequence is TGCAGTGCTAGCAAAACCGTAGAGACCCAGTACTTC. This translates into CSASKTVETQYF.